This T cell receptor beta chain came from a study of blood T cell repertoires in COVID-19. The CDR3 extends over 17 amino acids. Per the original methods: Amplification with reference gene primers provided the estimates of nucleated cell counts. TCRdb keeps only in-frame clones here, not all; method: immunoSEQ multiplex PCR. V and J calls plus clone size are reproduced from that table; the DNA served to infer D and trimming. The sample lists about 270,000 clones, roughly 93% occurring once. J is TRBJ1-1 and V is TRBV21-1; TRBD1, the D gene given by the table, was not confirmed from the DNA. TRBV21-1 is recorded as a pseudogene. The receptor was derived from a middle-aged woman with acute COVID-19. Sample: PBMCs or T cells enriched from blood (not recorded which). The CDR3 DNA reads TGTGCCAGCTCCCGGACAGAGCCTACAGACCTGAACACTGAAGCTTTCTTT. Encoded protein: CASSRTEPTDLNTEAFF.